This T cell receptor (beta chain) was captured in a study of blood T cell repertoires in COVID-19. Germline V gives CDR1 MDHEN, CDR2 SYDVKM. Between the trimmed V and J ends, which lost 3 bases and 1 base, there was a span of 9 bases. The CDR3 extends over 14 amino acids. Profiling relied on immunoSEQ multiplex PCR, and the TCRdb table lists in-frame clones only, not all of them. The sample has 250,000 to 350,000 clones, roughly 83% seen once. Followed over time, Seattle patients had been enrolled while infection was active. The source is a human donor with COVID-19, enrolled during active disease. The donor label of this sample is uncertain. The J gene is TRBJ1-1, the V gene TRBV28; possibly TRBD1 for D (5 bases). The sample consisted of peripheral blood. CDR3 in amino acids: CASSFGGANTEAFF. As DNA, the CDR3 is TGTGCCAGCAGTTTTGGCGGGGCGAACACTGAAGCTTTCTTT.